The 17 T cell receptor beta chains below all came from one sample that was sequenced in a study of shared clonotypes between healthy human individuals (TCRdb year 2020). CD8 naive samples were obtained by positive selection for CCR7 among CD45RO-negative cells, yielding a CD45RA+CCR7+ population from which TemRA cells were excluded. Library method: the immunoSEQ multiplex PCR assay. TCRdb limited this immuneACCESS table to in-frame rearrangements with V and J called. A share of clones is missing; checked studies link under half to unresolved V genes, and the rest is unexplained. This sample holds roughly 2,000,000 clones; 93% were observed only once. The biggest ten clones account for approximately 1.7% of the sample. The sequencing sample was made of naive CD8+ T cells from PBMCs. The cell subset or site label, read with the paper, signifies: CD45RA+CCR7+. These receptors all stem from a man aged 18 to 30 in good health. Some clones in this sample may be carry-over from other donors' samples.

CDR3 loop: CASSSDLVGNTIYF. DNA for the CDR3: TGTGCCAGCAGCTCGGACTTAGTTGGAAACACCATATATTTT. V and J are TRBV5-6 and TRBJ1-3, with D uncertain. V lost 3 bases and J 3 bases, leaving 10 bases between the germline ends. Germline loops: CDR1 SGHDT, CDR2 YYEEEE. The CDR3 covers 14 residues.

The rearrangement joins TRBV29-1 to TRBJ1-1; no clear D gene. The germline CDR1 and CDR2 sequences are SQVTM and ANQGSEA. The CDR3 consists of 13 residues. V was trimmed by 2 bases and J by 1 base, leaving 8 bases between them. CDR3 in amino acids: CSVETGGNTEAFF. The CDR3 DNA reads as TGCAGCGTTGAAACGGGAGGGAACACTGAAGCTTTCTTT.

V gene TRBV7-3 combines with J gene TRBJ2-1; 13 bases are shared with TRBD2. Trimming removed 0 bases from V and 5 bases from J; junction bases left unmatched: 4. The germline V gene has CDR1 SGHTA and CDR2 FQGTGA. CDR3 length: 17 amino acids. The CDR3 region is CASSLTRGLAGHNEQFF. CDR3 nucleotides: TGTGCCAGCAGCTTAACAAGGGGACTAGCGGGACACAATGAGCAGTTCTTC.

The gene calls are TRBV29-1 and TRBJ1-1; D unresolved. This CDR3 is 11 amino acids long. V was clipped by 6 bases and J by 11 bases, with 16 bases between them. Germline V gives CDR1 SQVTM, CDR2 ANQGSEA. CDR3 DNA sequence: TGCAGCGTATACACCGACCTAGGGGCTTTCTTT. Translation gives CSVYTDLGAFF.

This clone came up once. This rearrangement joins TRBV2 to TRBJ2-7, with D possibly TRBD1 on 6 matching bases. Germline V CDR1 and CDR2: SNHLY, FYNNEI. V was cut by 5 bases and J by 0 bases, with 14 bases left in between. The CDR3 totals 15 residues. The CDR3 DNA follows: TGTGCCAGCAGTAAGATGGACAGCTACTCCTACGAGCAGTACTTC. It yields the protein CASSKMDSYSYEQYF.

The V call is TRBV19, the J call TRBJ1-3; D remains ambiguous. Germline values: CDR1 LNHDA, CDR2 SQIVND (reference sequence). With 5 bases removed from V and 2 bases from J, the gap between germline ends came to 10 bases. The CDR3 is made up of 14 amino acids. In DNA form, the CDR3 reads TGTGCCAGTAGTGTGGACGAGCCTGGAAACACCATATATTTT. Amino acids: CASSVDEPGNTIYF.

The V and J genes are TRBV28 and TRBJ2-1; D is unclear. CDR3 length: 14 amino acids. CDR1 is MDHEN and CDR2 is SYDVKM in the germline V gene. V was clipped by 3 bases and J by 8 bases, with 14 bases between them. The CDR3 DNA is TGTGCCAGCAGTTTCCTGCCCAGGTCCGATGAGCAGTTCTTC. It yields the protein CASSFLPRSDEQFF.

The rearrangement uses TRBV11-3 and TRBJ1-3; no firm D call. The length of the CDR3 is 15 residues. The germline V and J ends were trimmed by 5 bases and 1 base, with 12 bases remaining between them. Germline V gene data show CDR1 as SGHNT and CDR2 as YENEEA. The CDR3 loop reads CASSLSPVSGNTIYF. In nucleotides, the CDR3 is TGTGCCAGCAGCCTATCGCCCGTATCTGGAAACACCATATATTTT.

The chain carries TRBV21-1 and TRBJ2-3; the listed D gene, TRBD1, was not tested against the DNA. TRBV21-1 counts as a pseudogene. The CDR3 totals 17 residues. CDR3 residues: CASSVRGQMLSTDTQYF. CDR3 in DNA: TGTGCCAGCAGCGTTAGGGGGCAGATGCTTAGCACAGATACGCAGTATTTT.

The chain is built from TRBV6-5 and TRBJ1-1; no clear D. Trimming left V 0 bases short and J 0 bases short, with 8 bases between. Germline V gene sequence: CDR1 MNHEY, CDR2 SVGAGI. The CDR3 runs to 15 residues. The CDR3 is CASSYSYYMNTEAFF. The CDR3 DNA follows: TGTGCCAGCAGTTACTCTTACTATATGAACACTGAAGCTTTCTTT.

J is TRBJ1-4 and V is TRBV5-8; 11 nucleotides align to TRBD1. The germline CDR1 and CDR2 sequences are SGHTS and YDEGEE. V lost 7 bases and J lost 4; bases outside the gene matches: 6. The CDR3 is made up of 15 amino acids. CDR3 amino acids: CASWRTGGLNEKLFF. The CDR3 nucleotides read TGTGCCAGCTGGAGGACAGGGGGCCTTAATGAAAAACTGTTTTTT.

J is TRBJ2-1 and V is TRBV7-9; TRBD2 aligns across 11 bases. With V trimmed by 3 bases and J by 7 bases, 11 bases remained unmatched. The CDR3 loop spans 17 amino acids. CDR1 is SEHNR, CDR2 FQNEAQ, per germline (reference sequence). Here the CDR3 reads CASSFPIAGGPGNEQFF. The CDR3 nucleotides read TGTGCCAGCAGCTTCCCTATAGCGGGAGGGCCAGGGAATGAGCAGTTCTTC.

DNA of the CDR3: TGTGCCAGCAGCTCAACCAGCGGGATACCCTACGAGCAGTACTTC. Residues: CASSSTSGIPYEQYF. The V and J genes are TRBV7-9 and TRBJ2-7; TRBD2 aligns across 7 bases. V dropped 4 bases and J dropped 2; count of bases not matched to a gene: 8. The CDR3 is made up of 15 amino acids. The germline V gene has CDR1 SEHNR and CDR2 FQNEAQ (reference sequence).

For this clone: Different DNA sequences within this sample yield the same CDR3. DNA of the CDR3: TGTGCCAGCAGCTTAGCGGCGAGCTATGGCTACACCTTC. This sequence encodes CASSLAASYGYTF. The chain recombines TRBV7-9 with TRBJ1-2; D remains ambiguous. Trimming shortened V by 0 bases and J by 4 bases, and 6 bases separated the two germline ends. The CDR3 length is 13 residues. Germline V gives CDR1 SEHNR, CDR2 FQNEAQ (reference sequence).

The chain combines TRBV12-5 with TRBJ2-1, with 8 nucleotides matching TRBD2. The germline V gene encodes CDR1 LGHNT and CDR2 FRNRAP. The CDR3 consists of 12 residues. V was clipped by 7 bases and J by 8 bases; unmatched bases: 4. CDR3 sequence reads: CASAASGYEQFF. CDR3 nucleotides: TGTGCTAGTGCCGCTAGCGGGTATGAGCAGTTCTTC. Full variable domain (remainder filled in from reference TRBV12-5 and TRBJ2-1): DARVTQTPRHKVTEMGQEVTMRCQPILGHNTVFWYRQTMMQGLELLAYFRNRAPLDDSGMPKDRFSAEMPDATLATLKIQPSEPRDSAVYFCASAASGYEQFFGPGTRLTVL.

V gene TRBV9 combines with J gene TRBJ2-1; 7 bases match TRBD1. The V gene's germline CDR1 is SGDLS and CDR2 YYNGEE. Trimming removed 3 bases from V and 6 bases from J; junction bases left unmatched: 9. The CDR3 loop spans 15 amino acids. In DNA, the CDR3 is TGTGCCAGCAGCGAGAGGCGGACAGGTTTCAATGAGCAGTTCTTC. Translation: CASSERRTGFNEQFF.

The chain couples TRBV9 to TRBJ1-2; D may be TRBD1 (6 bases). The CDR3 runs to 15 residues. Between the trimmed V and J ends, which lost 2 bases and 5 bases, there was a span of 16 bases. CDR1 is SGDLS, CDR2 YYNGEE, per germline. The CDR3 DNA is TGTGCCAGCAGCGTTCGGGGGGCAGACGGGTATGGCTACACCTTC. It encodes CASSVRGADGYGYTF. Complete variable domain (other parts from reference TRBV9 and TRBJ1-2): DSGVTQTPKHLITATGQRVTLRCSPRSGDLSVYWYQQSLDQGLQFLIQYYNGEERAKGNILERFSAQQFPDLHSELNLSSLELGDSALYFCASSVRGADGYGYTFGSGTRLTVV.